Sequencing of this TCR beta chain was carried out in a study of PD-L1 blockade in urothelial cancer. Across the study: Chemotherapy regimens numbering 0 to 3 had been given to patients.

Profiling relied on immunoSEQ multiplex PCR, and the TCRdb table lists in-frame clones only, not all of them. The repertoire holds about 32,000 clones, 87% seen once, with 3% to 4% in the top ten. CDR1 is SGDLS and CDR2 is YYNGEE in the germline V gene. The CDR3 contains 14 residues. V was trimmed by 6 bases and J by 6 bases, leaving 19 bases between them. The chain is built from TRBV9 and TRBJ2-7, with D perhaps TRBD2 (6 bases). The input for sequencing was PBMCs, taken around atezolizumab (anti-PD-L1) treatment. The TCR comes from a man in his forties or fifties with urothelial cancer. CDR3 sequence reads: CASTPGTYPREQYF. DNA for the CDR3: TGTGCCAGCACCCCCGGGACTTACCCCCGCGAGCAGTACTTC.